The TCR beta chain under discussion was sequenced for a study of OX40 agonist ivuxolimab in advanced cancers. Study in general: A diagnosis of hepatocellular carcinoma, melanoma, renal cell or head and neck cancer was present in dose-escalation patients.

The ends were cut back, 5 bases at V and 5 bases at J, with 12 bases in the middle. The V gene's germline CDR1 is SGHTA and CDR2 FQGTGA. The CDR3 has 14 residues. Repertoires were generated with immunoSEQ multiplex PCR, while TCRdb's copy carries only in-frame clones and drops some. The sample shows roughly 62,000 clones, approximately 84% of them seen only once. Autoimmune disease history or systemic immunosuppression led to patient exclusion. Blood samples were obtained at baseline, cycle 4 day 1, and cycle 7 day 1. This chain links TRBV7-3 with TRBJ2-2; TRBD2 is a possible D gene (5 bases). The starting material was CD4+ or CD8+ T cells sorted from blood, obtained in a trial of the OX40 agonist ivuxolimab. The TCR was taken from an adult with an advanced solid tumor such as melanoma, head and neck, liver or kidney cancer. Here the CDR3 DNA reads TGTGCCAGCAGCAGTACTAGTTTTACCGGGGAGCTGTTTTTT. Its translation: CASSSTSFTGELFF.